Shown below are 13 T cell receptor beta chains from a single sample sequenced in a study of T cells expressing NK-cell markers. Using the 5' RACE reads, TCRdb records one entry per CDR3 protein without DNA. The sample table includes 500,000 to 700,000 distinct CDR3 sequences. Specimen: blood T cells: a sorted CD56 or NKG2C T cell subset, CD4+ or CD8+ T cells, or bulk PBMC T cells (not recorded which). The receptors stem from a man aged 18 to 35 in good health.

The chain recombines TRBV3-1 with TRBJ1-2. The CDR3 runs to 16 residues. The germline CDR1 and CDR2 sequences are LGHDT and YNNKEL (reference sequence). The CDR3 here is CASSQGSWPQRQIYTF. Full variable domain (rest looked up from reference TRBV3-1 and TRBJ1-2): DTAVSQTPKYLVTQMGNDKSIKCEQNLGHDTMYWYKQDSKKFLKIMFSYNNKELIINETVPNRFSPKSPDKAHLNLHINSLELGDSAVYFCASSQGSWPQRQIYTFGSGTRLTVV.

The J gene is TRBJ2-1, the V gene TRBV7-3; TCRdb gives TRBD1 as the D gene, but with no DNA this cannot be confirmed. The CDR3 is 14 amino acids. CDR1 and CDR2 from the germline V gene are SGHTA and FQGTGA. The CDR3 sequence: CASSWRRGDNEQFF.

The chain links TRBV24-1 to TRBJ2-6; TCRdb selects TRBD1, and the lack of DNA leaves this call unchecked. Germline V gene lookup returns CDR1 KGHDR and CDR2 SFDVKD. This CDR3 region has 17 residues. The CDR3 protein is CATSDPTPGQRSNVLTF.

This chain links TRBV29-1 with TRBJ2-7. CDR1 is SQVTM, CDR2 ANQGSEA, per germline. The CDR3 runs to 13 residues. CDR3 amino acids: CSAVPMDGYEQYF.

The chain couples TRBV12-3 or TRBV12-4 to TRBJ2-7; without DNA, the TCRdb call of TRBD2 cannot be checked. The CDR3 length is 14 residues. The CDR3 sequence is CASRLAGSSYEQYF.

This chain links TRBV5-1 with TRBJ2-5; the TRBD1 assignment by TCRdb is unverifiable without DNA. Germline V gene data show CDR1 as SGHRS and CDR2 as YFSETQ. The CDR3 sequence is 14 residues long. The CDR3 loop is CASRGGGEQETQYF.

This sequence joins TRBV15 and TRBJ2-3. Germline values: CDR1 LNHNV, CDR2 YYDKDF (reference sequence). The CDR3 is 11 amino acids. This CDR3 reads CATSSSHTQYF. The variable domain in full, with the rest retrieved from reference TRBV15 and TRBJ2-3, is DAMVIQNPRYQVTQFGKPVTLSCSQTLNHNVMYWYQQKSSQAPKLLFHYYDKDFNNEADTPDNFQSRRPNTSFCFLDIRSPGLGDTAMYLCATSSSHTQYFGPGTRLTVL.

The chain combines TRBV14 with TRBJ1-5. This CDR3 spans 13 amino acids. Germline CDR1 SGHDN, CDR2 FVKESK. CDR3 in amino acids: CASSRNSNQPQHF.

This chain links TRBV7-3 with TRBJ2-2; with no DNA, the TCRdb D assignment of TRBD1 cannot be verified. The germline V gene encodes CDR1 SGHTA and CDR2 FQGTGA. This CDR3 region has 14 residues. The CDR3: CASTPGQGAGELFF. Full variable domain (outside the CDR3, taken from reference TRBV7-3 and TRBJ2-2): GAGVSQTPSNKVTEKGKYVELRCDPISGHTALYWYRQSLGQGPEFLIYFQGTGAADDSGLPNDRFFAVRPEGSVSTLKIQRTERGDSAVYLCASTPGQGAGELFFGEGSRLTVL.

This chain connects TRBV29-1 to TRBJ2-7; the TCRdb D gene call, TRBD2, has no DNA to confirm it. Germline V gives CDR1 SQVTM, CDR2 ANQGSEA. CDR3 length: 13 residues. CDR3 protein: CSVVQLAGHEQYF.

J is TRBJ2-3 and V is TRBV18. Germline V CDR1 and CDR2: KGHSH, LQKENI. This CDR3 contains 13 residues. Here the CDR3 reads CASSPLIGDTQYF.

This sequence joins TRBV5-5 and TRBJ1-4; TCRdb outputs TRBD1, but without DNA this stays unchecked. This CDR3 contains 14 residues. The germline gives CDR1 SGHKS, CDR2 YYEKEE (reference sequence). The CDR3 loop reads CASSSPEHVGKLFF.

The J gene is TRBJ2-1, the V gene TRBV12-3 or TRBV12-4; TCRdb's assignment of TRBD1 cannot be checked, as there is no DNA. This CDR3 has 14 amino acids. The CDR3 spells CASSLSTGWNEQFF.